This entry lists 30 T cell receptor beta chains sequenced from one sample in a study of cytomegalovirus exposure and HLA in healthy donors. The repertoire was sequenced with immunoSEQ multiplex PCR; TCRdb's copy has only in-frame clones and lacks some. Found here are more than 95,000 clones, around 96% of them singletons; the top ten hold 1.5% to 2%. The material sequenced was PBMCs. The receptors were sampled from a man aged 18 to 30 in good health and CMV-seronegative.

The CDR3 region is CASSHDRGEYTIYF. In nucleotides, the CDR3 is TGTGCCAGCAGCCACGACAGGGGGGAATACACCATATATTTT. The chain has TRBV7-9 and TRBJ1-3; TRBD1 matches at 9 bases. V was pared by 5 bases and J by 8 bases, with 7 bases of the junction left unmatched. This CDR3 spans 14 amino acids. Germline CDR1 and CDR2: SEHNR and FQNEAQ (reference sequence).

This rearrangement joins TRBV9 to TRBJ2-7; TRBD2 matches 10 bases. The V and J ends lost 2 bases and 3 bases, in that order; junction bases with no gene match: 5. The CDR3 covers 15 residues. Germline lookup yields CDR1 SGDLS and CDR2 YYNGEE. This chain's CDR3 is CASSVGPSGSYEQYF. For the CDR3, the DNA is TGTGCCAGCAGCGTCGGTCCTAGCGGGAGCTACGAGCAGTACTTC.

J is TRBJ1-4 and V is TRBV7-9; D remains unclear. Trimming cost V 1 base and J 0 bases, with 6 bases left between them. There are 15 residues in the CDR3. Germline CDR1 and CDR2: SEHNR and FQNEAQ (reference sequence). CDR3 sequence (DNA): TGTGCCAGCAGCTTAGGTTCCACAACTAATGAAAAACTGTTTTTT. This codes for CASSLGSTTNEKLFF. Variable domain in full (rest from reference TRBV7-9 and TRBJ1-4): DTGVSQNPRHKITKRGQNVTFRCDPISEHNRLYWYRQTLGQGPEFLTYFQNEAQLEKSRLLSDRFSAERPKGSFSTLEIQRTEQGDSAMYLCASSLGSTTNEKLFFGSGTQLSVL.

The genes are TRBV7-2 and TRBJ1-1, with 9 bases lining up with TRBD1. Looked up from germline, CDR1 is SGHTA and CDR2 is FQGNSA. The CDR3 extends over 16 amino acids. V lost 1 base, J lost 4 bases, and 7 bases stayed unmatched. In DNA, the CDR3 is TGTGCCAGCAGCTTAGTAGGGACAGGGAAAGCCACTGAAGCTTTCTTT. It translates to CASSLVGTGKATEAFF.

A note on this clone: The junction does not match germline at one end; this may be a read error. The chain joins TRBV19 to TRBJ1-1; D remains unclear. Germline assignment: CDR1 LNHDA and CDR2 SQIVND (reference sequence). CDR3 length: 15 residues. CDR3 coding DNA: TGTGCTAGTACCCAGACGGCTCAGCCACGGGGTGAAGCTTTCTTT. Translated, it gives CASTQTAQPRGEAFF.

There are a few counts of this clone. The sample carries other DNA sequences with the same CDR3. This chain joins TRBV5-1 and TRBJ2-3, with D uncertain. Per germline, CDR1 SGHRS and CDR2 YFSETQ. The CDR3 is made up of 13 amino acids. The germline V and J ends were trimmed by 0 bases and 1 base, with 3 bases remaining between them. CDR3 protein: CASSLAGTDTQYF. The CDR3 DNA sequence: TGCGCCAGCAGCTTGGCCGGCACAGATACGCAGTATTTT.

The chain links TRBV2 to TRBJ2-2, with 10 positions matching TRBD2. J gave up 6 bases and V 3 bases, and 7 bases lay outside the gene matches. The CDR3 extends over 16 amino acids. Germline V CDR1 and CDR2: SNHLY, FYNNEI. The CDR3 DNA reads as TGTGCCAGCAGTGAGGGAGCGGGAGGGGGGCCCGGGGAGCTGTTTTTT. Its protein is CASSEGAGGGPGELFF.

The rearrangement uses TRBV7-2 and TRBJ2-7; 11 bases match TRBD1. CDR1 and CDR2 from the germline V gene are SGHTA and FQGNSA. CDR3 size: 17 residues. The V segment lost 5 bases and the J segment 4 bases; nucleotides outside the gene matches: 13. CDR3 coding DNA: TGTGCCAGCAGCCCGAGGGTCAGTGGGACAGGGGGTTACGAGCAGTACTTC. Translated: CASSPRVSGTGGYEQYF.

The genes are TRBV7-2 and TRBJ2-3; TRBD1 is a possible D gene (6 bases). There are 14 residues in the CDR3. The germline V gene encodes CDR1 SGHTA and CDR2 FQGNSA. The ends were cut back, 3 bases at V and 4 bases at J, with 11 bases in the middle. CDR3 nucleotides: TGTGCCAGCAGCTTTAGGGGGAGACCAGATACGCAGTATTTT. This translates into CASSFRGRPDTQYF.

The V call is TRBV5-1, the J call TRBJ2-1; D not certain. The CDR3 loop spans 14 amino acids. The germline V and J ends were trimmed by 1 base and 6 bases, with 11 bases remaining between them. Germline CDR1 and CDR2: SGHRS and YFSETQ. The CDR3 coding sequence is TGCGCCAGCAGCTTGAATGCGCCTCGCAATGAGCAGTTCTTC. Protein product: CASSLNAPRNEQFF.

The J gene is TRBJ2-1, the V gene TRBV11-2; 11 positions agree with TRBD1. The germline CDR1 and CDR2 sequences are SGHAT and FQNNGV. CDR3 length equals 14 residues. The trim removed 4 bases at V and 5 bases at J, leaving 1 base unmatched. CDR3 sequence reads: CASSWDRGDNEQFF. CDR3 nucleotides: TGTGCCAGCAGCTGGGACAGGGGGGACAATGAGCAGTTCTTC.

The chain joins TRBV5-1 to TRBJ1-4; 10 nucleotides match TRBD1. In germline, CDR1 is SGHRS, CDR2 YFSETQ. The CDR3 is 14 residues long. The J segment lost 7 bases and the V segment lost 0 bases, leaving 0 bases of the junction unmatched. CDR3 DNA: TGCGCCAGCAGCTTGGGGACAGGGGGTGAAAAACTGTTTTTT. Its translation is CASSLGTGGEKLFF.

In DNA, the CDR3 is TGTGCCAGCAGTTATGGCGGGGATGCAATTGAAGCTTTCTTT. This gives the protein CASSYGGDAIEAFF. The V and J genes are TRBV6-5 and TRBJ1-1; D is ambiguous. V was pared by 3 bases and J by 7 bases, with 15 bases between. Germline V gene data show CDR1 as MNHEY and CDR2 as SVGAGI. The CDR3 spans 14 residues.

The CDR3 is CASSYRGPHYEQYF. The CDR3 nucleotides read TGTGCCAGCAGCTACAGGGGCCCCCACTACGAGCAGTACTTC. V is TRBV13 and J is TRBJ2-7, with 7 bases matching TRBD1. CDR3 length: 14 residues. The ends lost 4 bases at V and 3 bases at J; junction bases unmatched: 6. Germline lookup yields CDR1 PRHDT and CDR2 FYEKMQ (reference sequence). Looking up the rest from reference TRBV13 and TRBJ2-7 gives the full variable domain: AAGVIQSPRHLIKEKRETATLKCYPIPRHDTVYWYQQGPGQDPQFLISFYEKMQSDKGSIPDRFSAQQFSDYHSELNMSSLELGDSALYFCASSYRGPHYEQYFGPGTRLTVT.

This sequence joins TRBV10-3 and TRBJ2-7, with 7 bases fitting TRBD1. V gave up 6 bases and J gave up 5 bases; unmatched junction bases: 13. The CDR3 is 15 amino acids. Germline V gene sequence: CDR1 ENHRY, CDR2 SYGVKD. CDR3 sequence reads: CAIRDPGQIAHEQYF. The CDR3 nucleotides are TGTGCCATCAGAGACCCGGGACAGATAGCCCACGAGCAGTACTTC.

This clone was detected once. The chain employs TRBV7-2 and TRBJ2-7, with 8 bases matching TRBD2. The CDR3 runs to 17 residues. The germline V gene has CDR1 SGHTA and CDR2 FQGNSA. J lost 0 bases, V lost 6 bases, and 13 bases had no gene match. In DNA, the CDR3 is TGTGCCAGCAGTCCTACCCCCGGACTAGCATTCTCCTACGAGCAGTACTTC. It is translated as CASSPTPGLAFSYEQYF.

The chain is built from TRBV18 and TRBJ1-2; 10 positions agree with TRBD1. Germline V lookup: CDR1 KGHSH, CDR2 LQKENI. The CDR3 sequence is 17 residues long. J was trimmed by 7 bases and V by 6 bases; bases with no gene match: 17. This CDR3 is CASSPSGTGERTAGYTF. In DNA form, the CDR3 reads TGTGCCAGCTCGCCTTCCGGGACAGGGGAGCGGACGGCTGGCTACACCTTC.

The J gene is TRBJ1-5, the V gene TRBV6-1, with D possibly TRBD1 on 6 matching bases. This CDR3 has 15 residues. Trimming took off 2 bases at V and 7 bases at J, with 15 bases between the two ends. Per germline, CDR1 MNHNS and CDR2 SASEGT. The CDR3 region has the DNA TGTGCCAGCAGTGAAAATGGACAGAGCGGCCAGCCCCAGCATTTT. Its protein product is CASSENGQSGQPQHF.

The rearrangement links TRBV28 to TRBJ1-2, with 7 nucleotides matching TRBD1. The CDR3 runs to 13 residues. From germline, CDR1 is MDHEN and CDR2 SYDVKM. V lost 4 bases and J lost 4; bases outside the gene matches: 3. The CDR3 DNA reads as TGTGCCAGCAGTTGGGGACAGACCTATGGCTACACCTTC. This sequence encodes CASSWGQTYGYTF.

This chain uses TRBV7-3 with TRBJ2-1; 9 bases agree with TRBD2. Germline V gene lookup returns CDR1 SGHTA and CDR2 FQGTGA. The CDR3 runs 15 residues. V shed 4 bases, J shed 3 bases, and the junction held 4 bases outside the gene matches. The CDR3 nucleotides are TGTGCCAGCAGCTCTACTAGCGGGTACTACAATGAGCAGTTCTTC. Encoded protein: CASSSTSGYYNEQFF.

The chain has TRBV25-1 and TRBJ2-7, with 8 bases fitting TRBD1. V was pared by 1 base and J by 6 bases, with 5 bases of the junction left unmatched. The CDR3 contains 14 residues. Germline V gene data show CDR1 as MGHDK and CDR2 as SYGVNS. The CDR3 DNA reads TGTGCCAGCAGTGAATTTGGACAGGGAGGCGAGCAGTACTTC. It is translated as CASSEFGQGGEQYF.

The V and J genes are TRBV7-2 and TRBJ2-3; 11 bases line up with TRBD2. Germline V gene data show CDR1 as SGHTA and CDR2 as FQGNSA. This CDR3 is 16 amino acids long. Losses at the gene ends were 2 bases for V and 2 bases for J; bases not matched to a gene: 3. The CDR3 DNA reads TGTGCCAGCAGCTTAAGTAGCGGGGGGGACACAGATACGCAGTATTTT. Protein: CASSLSSGGDTDTQYF.

The CDR3 sequence: CASSQGQNTEAFF. As DNA, the CDR3 is TGCGCCAGCAGCCAAGGTCAGAACACTGAAGCTTTCTTT. J is TRBJ1-1 and V is TRBV4-3; D not certain. CDR1 is LGHNA, CDR2 YSLEER, per germline. The CDR3 contains 13 residues. Trimming removed 1 base from V and 1 base from J, with 4 bases in between.

The rearrangement links TRBV21-1 to TRBJ2-7; the D call of TRBD1 is as the table states it, not checked on the DNA. TRBV21-1 constitutes a pseudogene. The CDR3 sequence is 13 residues long. This chain's CDR3 is CASSGSGVHEQYF. The CDR3 DNA reads TGTGCCAGCAGCGGGTCAGGGGTCCACGAGCAGTACTTC.

This sequence joins TRBV19 and TRBJ2-1; D gene uncertain. Germline V gene sequence: CDR1 LNHDA, CDR2 SQIVND (reference sequence). V was pared by 7 bases and J by 9 bases, with 10 bases between. This CDR3 region has 11 residues. CDR3 bases: TGTGCCAGTACCCGGCCGGGTGAGCAGTTCTTC. Translated: CASTRPGEQFF.

The chain links TRBV28 to TRBJ1-4, with 12 nucleotides matching TRBD1. The trim removed 6 bases at V and 8 bases at J, leaving 7 bases unmatched. CDR1 and CDR2 (germline): MDHEN, SYDVKM. The CDR3 has 15 residues. CDR3 bases: TGTGCCAGCAGCGCCTGGGACAGGGGGCAGGAAAAACTGTTTTTT. As protein: CASSAWDRGQEKLFF.

V is TRBV7-2 and J is TRBJ2-2; D possibly corresponds to TRBD2 (5 bases). This CDR3 is built from 17 residues. The germline V gene has CDR1 SGHTA and CDR2 FQGNSA. V dropped 2 bases and J dropped 5 bases, with 18 bases sitting between them. CDR3 loop: CASSLSPSSPGTGELFF. The CDR3 region has the DNA TGTGCCAGCAGCTTATCCCCTAGCTCCCCGGGGACCGGGGAGCTGTTTTTT.

This rearrangement joins TRBV6-6 to TRBJ2-3; the D gene is possibly TRBD2 (7 bases). V was clipped by 2 bases and J by 4 bases, with 13 bases between them. The germline gives CDR1 MNHNY, CDR2 SVGAGI (reference sequence). The CDR3 covers 15 residues. CDR3: CASSYRGAAADTQYF. For the CDR3, the DNA is TGTGCCAGCAGTTACCGGGGGGCAGCGGCAGATACGCAGTATTTT.

The genes are TRBV27 and TRBJ2-6; 11 nucleotides line up with TRBD1. V was pared by 4 bases and J by 2 bases, with 7 bases of the junction left unmatched. Germline lookup yields CDR1 MNHEY and CDR2 SMNVEV (reference sequence). CDR3 length: 18 amino acids. As DNA, the CDR3 is TGTGCCAGCAGTTCCCCAGGACAGGGGGCAACTGGGGCCAACGTCCTGACTTTC. Translation gives CASSSPGQGATGANVLTF. The full variable domain, in which reference TRBV27 and TRBJ2-6 provide the parts outside the CDR3, is EAQVTQNPRYLITVTGKKLTVTCSQNMNHEYMSWYRQDPGLGLRQIYYSMNVEVTDKGDVPEGYKVSRKEKRNFPLILESPSPNQTSLYFCASSSPGQGATGANVLTFGAGSRLTVL.

V and J are TRBV27 and TRBJ2-1; TRBD1 aligns across 7 bases. J gave up 4 bases and V 5 bases, and 5 bases lay outside the gene matches. Germline V gene data show CDR1 as MNHEY and CDR2 as SMNVEV (reference sequence). This CDR3 spans 14 amino acids. The CDR3 coding sequence is TGTGCCAGCAGTGTATACAGGGGATACAATGAGCAGTTCTTC. Translating it yields CASSVYRGYNEQFF.